Shown below are 20 T cell receptor gamma chains from a single sample sequenced in a study of gamma delta lymphoproliferative disorders and STAT genes. TCRdb ran CATT on the multiplex PCR reads. The table has approximately 2,500 gamma-chain clones, around 7.8% seen once. Genomic DNA from isolated PBMCs served as the sequencing template. Material: blood. These TCRs come from a human donor in good health.

The sample holds a few counts of this clone. The chain employs TRGV2 and TRGJ1 or TRGJ2. No J gene is reported in TCRdb; it was inferred here by comparing the DNA with germline. There are 14 residues in the CDR3. Germline V gene lookup returns CDR1 EGSNGY and CDR2 YDSYNSKV. The ends lost 2 bases at V and 1 base at J; junction bases unmatched: 5. The CDR3 DNA follows: TGTGCCACCTGGGACGCCCCTAATTATTATAAGAAACTCTTT. Protein sequence: CATWDAPNYYKKLF.

Judged by abundance, this clone is medium-sized. The chain links TRGV3 to TRGJP1. TCRdb records no J gene; here it was assigned by comparing the DNA to germline. The CDR3 has 18 amino acids. Per the germline V gene, CDR1 is VTNTFY and CDR2 is YDVSTARD (reference sequence). With 5 bases clipped from V and 0 bases from J, the junction kept 15 bases outside the gene matches. This CDR3 is CATWVNPPIYTTGWFKIF. The CDR3 DNA reads TGTGCCACCTGGGTCAACCCCCCCATATATACCACTGGTTGGTTCAAGATATTT.

By share, this clone ranks as large (0.1 to 1%). V and J are TRGV3 and TRGJP2. TCRdb leaves out the J gene; it was filled in here by matching the DNA to germline. J was trimmed by 8 bases and V by 0 bases; bases with no gene match: 6. Germline V lookup: CDR1 VTNTFY, CDR2 YDVSTARD (reference sequence). This CDR3 comprises 14 residues. The CDR3 DNA sequence: TGTGCCACCTGGGACAGGCGTGGAGATTGGATCAAGACGTTT. It yields the protein CATWDRRGDWIKTF.

This clone is categorized as medium-sized. The V call is TRGV10, the J call TRGJP1. The J gene, absent from TCRdb, was called here by matching the DNA to germline. TRGV10 is an open reading frame, and its role is uncertain. The CDR3 length is 16 residues. Unmatched junction bases numbered 17, after V lost 8 bases and J lost 7 bases. The CDR3 nucleotides read TGTGCTGCGTGGGATTTTGCCCATGGGGATGGTTGGTTCAAGATATTT. Translated: CAAWDFAHGDGWFKIF.

This clone was found many times. This chain uses TRGV9 with TRGJ1 or TRGJ2. Assignment of the J gene here rests on matching the DNA to germline, because TCRdb gives none. Looked up from germline, CDR1 is GITISATS and CDR2 is ISYDGTV (reference sequence). CDR3 size: 12 residues. J gave up 6 bases and V 0 bases, and 2 bases lay outside the gene matches. CDR3 sequence (DNA): TGTGCCTTGTGGGAGGTGATTTATAAGAAACTCTTT. It specifies CALWEVIYKKLF.

This clone was observed a handful of times. The rearrangement links TRGV11 to TRGJP1. The J gene is not listed in TCRdb, so it was assigned here from a DNA match to germline. TRGV11 is an open reading frame whose function is uncertain. The CDR3 runs to 15 residues. The junction had 0 bases not matched to a gene; V was cut back by 1 base and J by 1 base. CDR3 DNA: TGTGCCTGCTGGATTAGGCATACCACTGGTTGGTTCAAGATATTT. Its translation: CACWIRHTTGWFKIF.

This clone is deemed medium-sized. The V gene is TRGV11, the J gene TRGJ1 or TRGJ2. The J gene, missing from TCRdb, was assigned here through DNA to germline matching. TRGV11 is identified as an open reading frame with a role that is uncertain. V shed 5 bases and J 0 bases; nucleotides not matched to a gene: 4. The CDR3 loop spans 14 amino acids. CDR3 loop: CACWIKSNYYKKLF. CDR3 coding DNA: TGTGCCTGCTGGATTAAATCGAATTATTATAAGAAACTCTTT.

This clone came up a few times. The genes are TRGV11 and TRGJ1 or TRGJ2. Here the J gene came from matching the DNA to germline, since TCRdb omits it. TRGV11 qualifies as an ORF whose function is uncertain. CDR3 size: 15 residues. The V segment lost 1 base and the J segment 3 bases; nucleotides outside the gene matches: 6. This CDR3 reads CACWIRQGGYYKKLF. The CDR3 nucleotides are TGTGCCTGCTGGATTAGGCAAGGGGGTTATTATAAGAAACTCTTT.

This clone counts as medium-sized (0.01 to 0.1%). The rearrangement uses TRGV4 and TRGJP. Germline matching of the DNA provided the J gene here, since TCRdb leaves it blank. From germline, CDR1 is EGSTGY and CDR2 YDSYTSSV. The J segment lost 6 bases and the V segment lost 1 base, leaving 0 bases of the junction unmatched. CDR3 length equals 15 residues. CDR3 bases: TGTGCCACCTGGGATGGAGAGTTGGGCAAAAAAATCAAGGTATTT. This encodes CATWDGELGKKIKVF.

In its sample, this clone is medium-sized. Other nucleotide sequences from this sample produce the same CDR3. The chain recombines TRGV4 with TRGJ1 or TRGJ2. The J gene is absent in TCRdb and was assigned here via DNA matching to germline. The CDR3 consists of 12 residues. Germline CDR1 reads EGSTGY; CDR2 reads YDSYTSSV. The V gene end was trimmed by 2 bases and the J gene end by 7 bases; junction bases not matched to a gene: 5. The CDR3 sequence: CATWDVRYKKLF. The DNA for the CDR3 is TGTGCCACCTGGGATGTTCGGTATAAGAAACTCTTT.

By sample fraction, this clone is medium-sized. This chain uses TRGV4 with TRGJ1 or TRGJ2. The J gene was not available in TCRdb and was assigned here by matching the DNA to germline segments. Germline CDR1 EGSTGY, CDR2 YDSYTSSV. The length of the CDR3 is 11 residues. Trimming at V came to 4 bases and at J to 10 bases, leaving 7 bases not matched to a gene. The CDR3 region is CATWDGTKKLF. The CDR3 DNA reads as TGTGCCACCTGGGACGGAACCAAGAAACTCTTT.

Sample share makes this clone medium-sized. The chain recombines TRGV3 with TRGJ1 or TRGJ2. TCRdb gives no J gene; it was assigned here by matching the DNA to germline. Germline-derived CDR1 and CDR2 are VTNTFY and YDVSTARD (reference sequence). After removal of 2 bases from V and 0 bases from J, the junction contained 1 base not matched to a gene. This CDR3 contains 13 residues. The CDR3 DNA sequence: TGTGCCACCTGGGACATGAATTATTATAAGAAACTCTTT. Translating it yields CATWDMNYYKKLF.

This clone is medium-sized (0.01 to 0.1%). The gene calls are TRGV4 and TRGJ1 or TRGJ2. Matching the DNA to germline supplied the J gene, which TCRdb does not give. V shed 0 bases and J 8 bases; nucleotides not matched to a gene: 4. There are 12 residues in the CDR3. Germline V gene sequence: CDR1 EGSTGY, CDR2 YDSYTSSV. The CDR3 loop reads CATWDGPDKKLF. In DNA, the CDR3 is TGTGCCACCTGGGATGGGCCGGATAAGAAACTCTTT.

In its sample, this clone was seen many times. The chain has TRGV9 and TRGJ1 or TRGJ2. Assignment of the J gene here rests on matching the DNA to germline, because TCRdb gives none. This CDR3 is built from 14 residues. V gave up 3 bases and J gave up 1 base; unmatched junction bases: 6. CDR1 GITISATS and CDR2 ISYDGTV come from the germline V gene (reference sequence). The chain's CDR3 is CALWEPPNYYKKLF. DNA of the CDR3: TGTGCCTTGTGGGAGCCGCCAAATTATTATAAGAAACTCTTT.

By frequency in the sample, this clone is medium-sized. The CDR3 sequence is CATWDGVYYKKLF. The CDR3 region has the DNA TGTGCCACCTGGGATGGGGTTTATTATAAGAAACTCTTT. The rearrangement joins TRGV4 to TRGJ1 or TRGJ2. TCRdb does not report a J gene; here it was assigned by matching the DNA to germline references. Trimming at V came to 0 bases and at J to 3 bases, leaving 2 bases not matched to a gene. Germline CDR1 is EGSTGY and CDR2 is YDSYTSSV. The CDR3 is 13 amino acids.

By share, this clone ranks as medium-sized. Other nucleotide sequences in the sample specify the same CDR3. The CDR3 sequence: CATWDGPGDWIKTF. CDR3 coding DNA: TGTGCCACCTGGGACGGGCCTGGTGATTGGATCAAGACGTTT. The V gene is TRGV2, the J gene TRGJP2. No J gene is reported in TCRdb; it was inferred here by comparing the DNA with germline. CDR1 and CDR2 (germline): EGSNGY, YDSYNSKV. This CDR3 has 14 residues. V lost 0 bases to trimming and J lost 6 bases; unmatched junction nucleotides: 4.

The sample holds a few counts of this clone. The rearrangement uses TRGV8 and TRGJP1. The J gene, absent from TCRdb, was called here by matching the DNA to germline. Germline V gene data show CDR1 as VENAVY and CDR2 as YDSYNSRV. This CDR3 region has 14 residues. Trimming removed 9 bases from V and 0 bases from J; junction bases left unmatched: 7. The CDR3 region is CATPHYTTGWFKIF. The CDR3 region has the DNA TGTGCCACCCCCCATTATACCACTGGTTGGTTCAAGATATTT.

This clone is labeled as medium-sized. The chain recombines TRGV10 with TRGJP1. TCRdb offers no J gene call, so here the DNA was matched to germline to obtain one. TRGV10 is filed as an ORF, its function uncertain. CDR3 length equals 15 residues. V was pared by 8 bases and J by 0 bases, with 7 bases of the junction left unmatched. In DNA form, the CDR3 reads TGTGCTGCGTGGGATGACCATACCACTGGTTGGTTCAAGATATTT. Translation: CAAWDDHTTGWFKIF.

The chain recombines TRGV10 with TRGJ1 or TRGJ2. TCRdb carries no J gene annotation; the J gene was assigned here by matching the DNA with germline. TRGV10 is annotated as an ORF whose role is uncertain. Trimming took 8 bases from V and 3 from J; bases not matched to a gene: 8. This CDR3 region has 13 residues. CDR3 loop: CAAWGYRYYKKLF. CDR3 nucleotide sequence: TGTGCTGCGTGGGGATATCGTTATTATAAGAAACTCTTT.

Sample share makes this clone medium-sized. The V gene is TRGV8, the J gene TRGJ1 or TRGJ2. The J gene, left out of TCRdb, was set here by checking the DNA against germline. Germline assignment: CDR1 VENAVY and CDR2 YDSYNSRV. The CDR3 runs 12 residues. With V trimmed by 3 bases and J by 11 bases, 10 bases remained unmatched. The CDR3 region is CATWDRSLEKLF. The DNA of the CDR3 is TGTGCCACCTGGGATCGCTCCCTGGAGAAACTCTTT.